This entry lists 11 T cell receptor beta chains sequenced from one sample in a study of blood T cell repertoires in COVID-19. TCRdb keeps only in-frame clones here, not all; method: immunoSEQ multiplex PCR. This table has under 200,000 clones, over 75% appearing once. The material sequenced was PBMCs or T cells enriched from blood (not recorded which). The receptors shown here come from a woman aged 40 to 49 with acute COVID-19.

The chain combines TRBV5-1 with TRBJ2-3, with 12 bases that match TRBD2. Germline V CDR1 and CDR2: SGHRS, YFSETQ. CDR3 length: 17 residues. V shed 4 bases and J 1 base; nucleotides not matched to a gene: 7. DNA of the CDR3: TGCGCCAGCAGCACCGGGACTAGCGGGCCTGGCACAGATACGCAGTATTTT. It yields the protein CASSTGTSGPGTDTQYF.

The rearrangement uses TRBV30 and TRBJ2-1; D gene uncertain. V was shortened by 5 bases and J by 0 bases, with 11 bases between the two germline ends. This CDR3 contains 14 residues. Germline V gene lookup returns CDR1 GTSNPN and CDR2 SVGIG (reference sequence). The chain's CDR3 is CAWSLLSSYNEQFF. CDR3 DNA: TGTGCCTGGTCGCTTCTTAGCTCCTACAATGAGCAGTTCTTC.

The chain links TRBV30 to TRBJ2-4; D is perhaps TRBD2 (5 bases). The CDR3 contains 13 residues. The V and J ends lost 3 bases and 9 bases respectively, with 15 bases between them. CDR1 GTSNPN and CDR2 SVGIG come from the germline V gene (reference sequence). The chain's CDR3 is CAWRLGANSIQYF. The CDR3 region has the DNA TGTGCCTGGAGACTAGGCGCTAATAGCATTCAGTACTTC. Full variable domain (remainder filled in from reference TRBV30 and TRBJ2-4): SQTIHQWPATLVQPVGSPLSLECTVEGTSNPNLYWYRQAAGRGLQLLFYSVGIGQISSEVPQNLSASRPQDRQFILSSKKLLLSDSGFYLCAWRLGANSIQYFGAGTRLSVL.

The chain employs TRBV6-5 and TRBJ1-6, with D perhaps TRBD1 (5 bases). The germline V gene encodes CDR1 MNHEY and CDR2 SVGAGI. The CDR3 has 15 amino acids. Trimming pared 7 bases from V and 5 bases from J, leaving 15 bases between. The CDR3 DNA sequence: TGTGCCAGCACCCCGCGGCAGGGAAATAATTCACCCCTCCACTTT. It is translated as CASTPRQGNNSPLHF.

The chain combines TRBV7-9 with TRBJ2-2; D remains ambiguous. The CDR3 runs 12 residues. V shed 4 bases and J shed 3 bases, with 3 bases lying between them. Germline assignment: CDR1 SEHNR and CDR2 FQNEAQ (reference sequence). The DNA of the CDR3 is TGTGCCAGCAGCTCCTACACCGGGGAGCTGTTTTTT. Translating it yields CASSSYTGELFF.

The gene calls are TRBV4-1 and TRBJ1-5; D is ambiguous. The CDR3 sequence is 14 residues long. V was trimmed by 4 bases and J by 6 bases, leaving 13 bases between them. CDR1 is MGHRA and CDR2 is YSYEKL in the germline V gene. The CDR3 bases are TGCGCCAGCAGCCCCTCGGTGGAGGCTCAGCCCCAGCATTTT. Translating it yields CASSPSVEAQPQHF.

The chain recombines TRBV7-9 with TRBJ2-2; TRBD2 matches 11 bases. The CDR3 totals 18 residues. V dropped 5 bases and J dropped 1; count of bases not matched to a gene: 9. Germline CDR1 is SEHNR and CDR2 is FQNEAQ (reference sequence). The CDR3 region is CASSPNPGLAENTGELFF. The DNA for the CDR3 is TGTGCCAGCAGCCCCAACCCGGGACTAGCGGAGAACACCGGGGAGCTGTTTTTT.

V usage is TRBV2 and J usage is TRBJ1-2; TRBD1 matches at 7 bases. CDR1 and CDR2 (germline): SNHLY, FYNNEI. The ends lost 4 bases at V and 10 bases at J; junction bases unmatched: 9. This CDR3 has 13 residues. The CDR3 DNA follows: TGTGCCAGCAGTGTCTTAACAGGGGTTGACTACACCTTC. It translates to CASSVLTGVDYTF.

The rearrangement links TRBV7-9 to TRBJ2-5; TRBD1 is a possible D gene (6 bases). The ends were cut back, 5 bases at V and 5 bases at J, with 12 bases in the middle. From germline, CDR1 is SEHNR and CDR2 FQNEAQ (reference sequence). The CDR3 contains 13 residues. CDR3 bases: TGTGCCAGCAGCACCGCAGGGGAGGAGACCCAGTACTTC. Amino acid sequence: CASSTAGEETQYF. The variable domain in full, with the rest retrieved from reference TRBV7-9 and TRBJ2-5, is DTGVSQNPRHKITKRGQNVTFRCDPISEHNRLYWYRQTLGQGPEFLTYFQNEAQLEKSRLLSDRFSAERPKGSFSTLEIQRTEQGDSAMYLCASSTAGEETQYFGPGTRLLVL.

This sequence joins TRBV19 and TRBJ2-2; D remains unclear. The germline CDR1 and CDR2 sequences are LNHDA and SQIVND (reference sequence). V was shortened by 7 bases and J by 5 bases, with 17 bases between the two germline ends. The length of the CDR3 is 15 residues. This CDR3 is CASTPKHGRTGELFF. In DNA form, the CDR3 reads TGTGCCAGTACTCCCAAGCACGGCAGGACCGGGGAGCTGTTTTTT.

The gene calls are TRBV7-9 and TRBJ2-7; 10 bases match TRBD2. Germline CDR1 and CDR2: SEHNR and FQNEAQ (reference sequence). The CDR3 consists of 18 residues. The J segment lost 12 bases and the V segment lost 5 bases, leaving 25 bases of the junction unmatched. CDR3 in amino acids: CASSPGEGAGPLAGGLYV. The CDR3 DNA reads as TGTGCCAGCAGCCCCGGGGAGGGGGCCGGGCCTTTAGCGGGAGGTCTGTACGTC.